Below are 10 T cell receptor beta chains sequenced from a single sample in a study of spatial heterogeneity in lung cancer. TCRdb re-called the 5' RACE reads with MiXCR, one entry per CDR3 protein. The sample has 95,000 or so distinct CDR3 sequences; 7.5% to 10% are singletons. Indicated time point: sample taken at primary tumor resection. Sequencing was performed on whole RNA extracted from tumor and nontumor lung tissue, or from frozen PBMC, and the material was left unsorted. The sample was PBMCs, taken at surgery. Every receptor here comes from a male donor with early-stage non-small cell lung cancer.

The gene calls are TRBV12-3 or TRBV12-4 and TRBJ1-1; D possibly corresponds to TRBD1 (5 bases). The CDR3 has 15 amino acids. The ends were cut back, 2 bases at V and 3 bases at J, with 13 bases in the middle. The CDR3 DNA reads TGTGCCAGCAGTTTACCGCCAGGGCATTACACTGAAGCTTTCTTT. Its protein is CASSLPPGHYTEAFF.

The chain uses TRBV2 and TRBJ1-5; no firm D call. CDR1 and CDR2 (germline): SNHLY, FYNNEI. V dropped 3 bases and J dropped 4 bases, with 10 bases sitting between them. The CDR3 spans 14 residues. CDR3 loop: CASSDNSVNQPQHF. The CDR3 DNA reads TGTGCCAGCAGTGATAACAGTGTGAATCAGCCCCAGCATTTT.

The rearrangement uses TRBV5-1 and TRBJ2-3, with 8 bases lining up with TRBD2. This CDR3 comprises 13 residues. Germline V lookup: CDR1 SGHRS, CDR2 YFSETQ. V trimming: 7 bases; J trimming: 6 bases; junction bases outside the gene matches: 7. CDR3: CASGSGSTDTQYF. The CDR3 nucleotides are TGCGCCAGCGGAAGCGGGAGTACCGATACGCAGTATTTT.

This clonotype has a count of ten or more. V usage is TRBV28 and J usage is TRBJ2-2; 8 nucleotides agree with TRBD1. The V gene's germline CDR1 is MDHEN and CDR2 SYDVKM. After removal of 4 bases from V and 4 bases from J, the junction contained 5 bases not matched to a gene. This CDR3 contains 15 residues. CDR3 region: CASSSGQGSTGELFF. Here the CDR3 DNA reads TGTGCCAGCAGTTCTGGACAGGGATCCACCGGGGAGCTGTTTTTT.

This chain connects TRBV7-8 to TRBJ2-5, with 9 bases identical to TRBD1. The CDR3 consists of 15 residues. Germline V gene data show CDR1 as SGHVS and CDR2 as FQNEAQ. Trimming cost V 4 bases and J 6 bases; bases outside gene matches: 9. The DNA for the CDR3 is TGTGCCAGCAGCTACGCACCGGGACAGGGCCAGACCCAGTACTTC. Translated, it gives CASSYAPGQGQTQYF.

This clonotype was found a few times. The CDR3 loop is CATALGHNEQFF. The DNA for the CDR3 is TGTGCCACCGCCCTGGGTCACAATGAGCAGTTCTTC. The chain joins TRBV24-1 to TRBJ2-1; no definite D call. Trimming pared 9 bases from V and 5 bases from J, leaving 10 bases between. The CDR3 totals 12 residues. Germline V gene sequence: CDR1 KGHDR, CDR2 SFDVKD.

This chain links TRBV9 with TRBJ1-6; possibly TRBD1 for D (5 bases). V gave up 6 bases and J gave up 2 bases, with 15 bases separating them. This CDR3 region has 16 residues. The germline V gene has CDR1 SGDLS and CDR2 YYNGEE. CDR3 residues: CASTQQAGPYNSPLHF. In nucleotides, the CDR3 is TGTGCCAGCACCCAGCAGGCAGGGCCCTATAATTCACCCCTCCACTTT.

The V call is TRBV2, the J call TRBJ2-4, with 7 bases that match TRBD1. The CDR3 is 15 amino acids. The V and J ends lost 2 bases and 1 base, in that order; junction bases with no gene match: 2. CDR1 and CDR2 (germline): SNHLY, FYNNEI. The CDR3 DNA reads as TGTGCCAGCAGTGAAAGGGGGCTGGCCAAAAACATTCAGTACTTC. Residues: CASSERGLAKNIQYF.

In nucleotides, the CDR3 is TGCAGTGCACTGGGACAGGGAACCTACGAGCAGTACTTC. Protein: CSALGQGTYEQYF. The V call is TRBV20-1, the J call TRBJ2-7; 9 bases match TRBD1. The CDR3 loop spans 13 amino acids. V lost 6 bases and J lost 2; bases outside the gene matches: 5. The germline CDR1 and CDR2 sequences are DFQATT and SNEGSKA (reference sequence).

This clonotype appeared many times. V is TRBV7-2 and J is TRBJ2-7; D gene uncertain. CDR3 length: 12 amino acids. Germline values: CDR1 SGHTA, CDR2 FQGNSA. V lost 2 bases and J lost 3, with 5 bases in between. The CDR3 DNA reads TGTGCCAGCAGCTTAAGGAGCTACGAGCAGTACTTC. Translation gives CASSLRSYEQYF.